This T cell receptor beta chain comes out of a study of regulatory T cells in long-lasting Graves disease. Through Arm-PCR of CDR3 regions and iRepertoire HTBI primers, TCR beta libraries were built. MiXCR was run by TCRdb on the multiplex PCR reads, yielding one entry per CDR3 protein. The repertoire holds under 450,000 distinct CDR3 sequences, 10% to 15% seen once, with about 20% in the top ten. Time point reported: newly diagnosed GD, antithyroid drugs for less than 3 months. PBMC RNA was the source of the TCR library. Peripheral blood, around 9 milliliters per patient, was collected in EDTA tubes. General study findings and limits: Whereas new patients shared 966 public clonotypes, persistent patients shared more, at 2,741.

Germline loops: CDR1 MGHDK, CDR2 SYGVNS. V was clipped by 2 bases and J by 4 bases; unmatched bases: 9. CDR3 length: 18 amino acids. For this clonotype: Its antigen is not known.

The data also belong to a second study, concerning T cells in Graves' hyperthyroidism and ophthalmopathy. That paper adds: Most thyroid-expanded clonotypes above 0.001 were also found in blood.

Sequenced material: peripheral blood mononuclear cells (PBMCs), taken at new diagnosis, from a patient treated with antithyroid drugs. The V and J genes are TRBV25-1 and TRBJ2-3; 13 bases line up with TRBD2. The TCR comes from a young woman with Graves disease. CDR3 in DNA: TGTGCCAGCAGTGAACCCACGGGACTAGCGGGAAGGTCAGATACGCAGTATTTT. It encodes CASSEPTGLAGRSDTQYF.